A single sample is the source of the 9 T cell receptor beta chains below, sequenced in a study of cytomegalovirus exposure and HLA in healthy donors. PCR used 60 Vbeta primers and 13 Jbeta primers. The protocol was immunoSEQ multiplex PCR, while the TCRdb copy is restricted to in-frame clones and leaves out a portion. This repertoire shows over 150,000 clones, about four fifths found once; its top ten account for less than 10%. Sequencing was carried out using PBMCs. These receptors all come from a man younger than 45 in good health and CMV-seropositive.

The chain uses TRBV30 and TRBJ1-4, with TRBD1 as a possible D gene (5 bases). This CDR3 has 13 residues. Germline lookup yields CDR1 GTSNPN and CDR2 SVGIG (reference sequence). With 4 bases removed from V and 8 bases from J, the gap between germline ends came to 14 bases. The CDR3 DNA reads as TGTGCCTGGACCCACCGGGACTTCGAAAAACTGTTTTTT. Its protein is CAWTHRDFEKLFF.

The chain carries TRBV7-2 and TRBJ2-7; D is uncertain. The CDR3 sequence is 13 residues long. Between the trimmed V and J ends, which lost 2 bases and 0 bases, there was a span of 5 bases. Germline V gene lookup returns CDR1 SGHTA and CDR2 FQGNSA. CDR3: CASSLPGSYEQYF. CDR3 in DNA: TGTGCCAGCAGCTTACCGGGCTCCTACGAGCAGTACTTC.

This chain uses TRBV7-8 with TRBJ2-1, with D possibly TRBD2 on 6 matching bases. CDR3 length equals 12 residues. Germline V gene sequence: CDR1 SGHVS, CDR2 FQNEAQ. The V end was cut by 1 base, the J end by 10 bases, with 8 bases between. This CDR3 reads CASSLGRGEQFF. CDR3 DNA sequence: TGTGCCAGCAGCTTAGGTCGGGGGGAGCAGTTCTTC.

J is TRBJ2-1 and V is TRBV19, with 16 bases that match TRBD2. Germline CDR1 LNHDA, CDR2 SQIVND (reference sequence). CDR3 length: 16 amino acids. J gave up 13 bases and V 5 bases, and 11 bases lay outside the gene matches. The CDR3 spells CASSVAGTSGGAGQFF. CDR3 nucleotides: TGTGCCAGTAGTGTAGCCGGGACTAGCGGGGGGGCGGGTCAGTTCTTC. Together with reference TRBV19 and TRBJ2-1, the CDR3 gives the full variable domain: DGGITQSPKYLFRKEGQNVTLSCEQNLNHDAMYWYRQDPGQGLRLIYYSQIVNDFQKGDIAEGYSVSREKKESFPLTVTSAQKNPTAFYLCASSVAGTSGGAGQFFGPGTRLTVL.

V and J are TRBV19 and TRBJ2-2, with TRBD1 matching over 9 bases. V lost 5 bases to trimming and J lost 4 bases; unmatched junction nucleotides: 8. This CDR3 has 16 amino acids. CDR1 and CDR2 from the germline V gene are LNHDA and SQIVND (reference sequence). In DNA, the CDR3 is TGTGCCAGTAGTTTACAGGGGGCTTCGAGCACCGGGGAGCTGTTTTTT. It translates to CASSLQGASSTGELFF.

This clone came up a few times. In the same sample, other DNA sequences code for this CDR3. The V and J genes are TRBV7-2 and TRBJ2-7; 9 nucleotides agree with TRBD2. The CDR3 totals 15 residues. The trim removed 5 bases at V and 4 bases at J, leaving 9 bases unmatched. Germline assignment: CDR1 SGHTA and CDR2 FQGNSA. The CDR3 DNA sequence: TGTGCCAGCAGCCCTAGACTGGCGGGGGGGTACGAGCAGTACTTC. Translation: CASSPRLAGGYEQYF.

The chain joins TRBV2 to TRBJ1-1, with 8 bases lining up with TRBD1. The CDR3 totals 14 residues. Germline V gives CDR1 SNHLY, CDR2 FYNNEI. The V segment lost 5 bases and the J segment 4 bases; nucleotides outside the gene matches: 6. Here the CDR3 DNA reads TGTGCCAGCAGTTTAACAGGGGGACTCACTGAAGCTTTCTTT. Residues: CASSLTGGLTEAFF.

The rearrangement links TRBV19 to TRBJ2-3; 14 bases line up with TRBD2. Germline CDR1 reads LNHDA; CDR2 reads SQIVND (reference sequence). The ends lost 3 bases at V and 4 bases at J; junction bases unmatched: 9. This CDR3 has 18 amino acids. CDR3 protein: CASSIGLAGGLQSDTQYF. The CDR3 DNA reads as TGTGCCAGTAGTATCGGACTAGCGGGAGGACTGCAGTCAGATACGCAGTATTTT.

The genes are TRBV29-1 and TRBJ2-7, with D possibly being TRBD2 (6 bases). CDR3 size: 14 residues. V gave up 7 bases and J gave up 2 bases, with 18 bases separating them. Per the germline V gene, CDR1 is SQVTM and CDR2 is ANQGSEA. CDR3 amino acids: CSAMGWGDPYEQYF. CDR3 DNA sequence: TGCAGCGCGATGGGTTGGGGGGATCCCTACGAGCAGTACTTC.